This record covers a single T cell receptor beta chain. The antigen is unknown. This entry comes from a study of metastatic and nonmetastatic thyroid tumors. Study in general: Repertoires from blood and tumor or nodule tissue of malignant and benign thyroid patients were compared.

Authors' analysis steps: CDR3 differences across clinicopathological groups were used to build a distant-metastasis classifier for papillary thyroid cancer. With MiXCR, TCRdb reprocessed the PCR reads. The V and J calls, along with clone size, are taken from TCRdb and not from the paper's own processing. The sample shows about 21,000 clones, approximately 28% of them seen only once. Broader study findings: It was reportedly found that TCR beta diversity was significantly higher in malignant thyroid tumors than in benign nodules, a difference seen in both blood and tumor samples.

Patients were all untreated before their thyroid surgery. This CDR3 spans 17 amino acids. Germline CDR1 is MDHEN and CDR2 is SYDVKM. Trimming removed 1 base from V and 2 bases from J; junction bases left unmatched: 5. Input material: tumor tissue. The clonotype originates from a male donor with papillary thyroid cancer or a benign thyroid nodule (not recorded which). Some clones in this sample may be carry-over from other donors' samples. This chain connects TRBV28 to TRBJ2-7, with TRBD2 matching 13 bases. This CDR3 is CASSLFGLAGDAYEQYF. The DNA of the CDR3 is TGTGCCAGCAGTTTATTTGGACTAGCGGGAGACGCCTACGAGCAGTACTTC.